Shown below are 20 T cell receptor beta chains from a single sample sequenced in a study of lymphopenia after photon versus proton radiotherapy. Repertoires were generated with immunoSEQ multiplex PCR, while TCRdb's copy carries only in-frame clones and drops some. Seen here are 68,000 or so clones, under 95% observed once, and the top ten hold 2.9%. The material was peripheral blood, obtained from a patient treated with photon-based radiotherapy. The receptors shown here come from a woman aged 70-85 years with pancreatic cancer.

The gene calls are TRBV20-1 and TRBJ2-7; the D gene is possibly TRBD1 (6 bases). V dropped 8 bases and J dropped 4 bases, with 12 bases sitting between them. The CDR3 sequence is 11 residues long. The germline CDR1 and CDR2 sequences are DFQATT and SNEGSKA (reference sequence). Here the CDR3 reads CSSEGVYEQYF. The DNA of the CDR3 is TGCAGTTCAGAGGGGGTATACGAGCAGTACTTC.

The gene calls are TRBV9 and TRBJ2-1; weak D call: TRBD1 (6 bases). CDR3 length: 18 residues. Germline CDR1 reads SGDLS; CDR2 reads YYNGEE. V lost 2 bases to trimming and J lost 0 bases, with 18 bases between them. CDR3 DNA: TGTGCCAGCAGCGTTCGGGCGACAGGTTTAAGCTCCTACAATGAGCAGTTCTTC. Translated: CASSVRATGLSSYNEQFF.

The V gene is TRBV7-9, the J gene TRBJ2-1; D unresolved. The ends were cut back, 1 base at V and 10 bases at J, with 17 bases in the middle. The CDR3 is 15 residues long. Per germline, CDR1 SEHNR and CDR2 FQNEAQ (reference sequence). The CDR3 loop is CASSLDSGPSLEQFF. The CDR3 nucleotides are TGTGCCAGCAGCTTAGATAGTGGACCCTCCTTGGAGCAGTTCTTC. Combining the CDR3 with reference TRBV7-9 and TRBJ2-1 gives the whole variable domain DTGVSQNPRHKITKRGQNVTFRCDPISEHNRLYWYRQTLGQGPEFLTYFQNEAQLEKSRLLSDRFSAERPKGSFSTLEIQRTEQGDSAMYLCASSLDSGPSLEQFFGPGTRLTVL.

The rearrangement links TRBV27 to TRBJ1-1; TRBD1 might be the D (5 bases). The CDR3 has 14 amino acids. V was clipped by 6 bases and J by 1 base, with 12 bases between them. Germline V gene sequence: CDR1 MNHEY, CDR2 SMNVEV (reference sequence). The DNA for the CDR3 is TGTGCCAGCAGCCCCCGCGGGGGGAACACTGAAGCTTTCTTT. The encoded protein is CASSPRGGNTEAFF.

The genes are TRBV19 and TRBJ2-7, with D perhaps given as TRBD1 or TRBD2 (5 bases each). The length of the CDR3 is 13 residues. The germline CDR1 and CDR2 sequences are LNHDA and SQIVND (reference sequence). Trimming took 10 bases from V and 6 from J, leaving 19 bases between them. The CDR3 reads CATSQWDGSEQYF. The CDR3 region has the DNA TGTGCCACCTCCCAATGGGACGGGTCCGAGCAGTACTTC.

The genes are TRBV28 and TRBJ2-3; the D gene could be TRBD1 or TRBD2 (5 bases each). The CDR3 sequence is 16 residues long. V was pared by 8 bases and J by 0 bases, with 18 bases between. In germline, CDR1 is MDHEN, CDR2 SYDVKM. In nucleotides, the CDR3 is TGTGCCAGCGGAGCTGGGGGTCATTTTAGCACAGATACGCAGTATTTT. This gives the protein CASGAGGHFSTDTQYF.

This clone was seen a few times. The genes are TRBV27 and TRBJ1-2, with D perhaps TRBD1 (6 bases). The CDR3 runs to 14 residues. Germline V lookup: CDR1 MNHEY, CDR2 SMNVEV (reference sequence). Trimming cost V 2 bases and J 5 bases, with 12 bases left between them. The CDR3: CASSLQGRGYGYTF. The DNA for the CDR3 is TGTGCCAGCAGTTTACAGGGGAGAGGGTATGGCTACACCTTC.

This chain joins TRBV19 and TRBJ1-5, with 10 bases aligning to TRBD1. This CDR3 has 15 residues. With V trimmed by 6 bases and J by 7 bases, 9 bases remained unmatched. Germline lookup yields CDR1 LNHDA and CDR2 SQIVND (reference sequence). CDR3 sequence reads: CASRHEDRGVQPQHF. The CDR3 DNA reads TGTGCCAGTAGACACGAGGACAGGGGGGTCCAGCCCCAGCATTTT.

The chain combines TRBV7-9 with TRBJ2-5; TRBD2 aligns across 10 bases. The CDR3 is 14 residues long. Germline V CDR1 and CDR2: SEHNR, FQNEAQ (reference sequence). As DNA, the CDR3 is TGTGTCTTTGAAGGGAGCGGGAGGGAAGAGACCCAGTACTTC. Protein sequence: CVFEGSGREETQYF.

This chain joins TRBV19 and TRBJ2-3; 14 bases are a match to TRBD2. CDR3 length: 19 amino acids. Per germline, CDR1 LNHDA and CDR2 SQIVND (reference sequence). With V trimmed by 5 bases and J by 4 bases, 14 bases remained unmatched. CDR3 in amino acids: CASSDLGGTSGSGADTQYF. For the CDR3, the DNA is TGTGCCAGTAGTGACCTGGGCGGGACTAGCGGGAGTGGCGCAGATACGCAGTATTTT.

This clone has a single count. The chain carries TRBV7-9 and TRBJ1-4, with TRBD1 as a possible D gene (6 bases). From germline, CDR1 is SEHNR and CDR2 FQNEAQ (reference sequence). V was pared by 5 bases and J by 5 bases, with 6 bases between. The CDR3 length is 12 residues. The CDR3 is CASSGQNEKLFF. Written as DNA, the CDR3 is TGTGCCAGCAGCGGACAGAATGAAAAACTGTTTTTT.

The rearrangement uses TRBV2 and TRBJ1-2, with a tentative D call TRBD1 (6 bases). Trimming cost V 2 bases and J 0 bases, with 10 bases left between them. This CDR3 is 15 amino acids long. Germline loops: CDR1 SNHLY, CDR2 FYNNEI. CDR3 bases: TGTGCCAGCAGTGAATTCGGGGGCTCTAACTATGGCTACACCTTC. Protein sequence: CASSEFGGSNYGYTF.

The CDR3 here is CASSIDRGNEQYF. The CDR3 coding sequence is TGTGCCAGTAGTATCGACAGGGGAAATGAGCAGTACTTC. The chain joins TRBV19 to TRBJ2-7; 8 bases fit TRBD1. Germline-derived CDR1 and CDR2 are LNHDA and SQIVND (reference sequence). The CDR3 runs to 13 residues. Trimming cost V 3 bases and J 7 bases; bases outside gene matches: 5. The full variable domain, with the rest looked up from reference TRBV19 and TRBJ2-7, is DGGITQSPKYLFRKEGQNVTLSCEQNLNHDAMYWYRQDPGQGLRLIYYSQIVNDFQKGDIAEGYSVSREKKESFPLTVTSAQKNPTAFYLCASSIDRGNEQYFGPGTRLTVT.

CDR3 in amino acids: CASSLAGSGDTQYF. The CDR3 DNA reads TGTGCCAGCAGCTTAGCCGGGTCGGGAGATACGCAGTATTTT. The chain is built from TRBV7-2 and TRBJ2-3, with D uncertain. Germline CDR1 reads SGHTA; CDR2 reads FQGNSA. Trimming took 0 bases from V and 5 from J, leaving 9 bases between them. This CDR3 is 14 amino acids long. The entire variable domain, with the rest obtained from reference TRBV7-2 and TRBJ2-3, is as follows: GAGVSQSPSNKVTEKGKDVELRCDPISGHTALYWYRQSLGQGLEFLIYFQGNSAPDKSGLPSDRFSAERTGGSVSTLTIQRTQQEDSAVYLCASSLAGSGDTQYFGPGTRLTVL.

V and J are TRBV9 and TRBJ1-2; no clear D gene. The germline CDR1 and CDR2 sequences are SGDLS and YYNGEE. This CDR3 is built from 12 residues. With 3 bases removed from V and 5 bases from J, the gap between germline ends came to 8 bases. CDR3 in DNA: TGTGCCAGCAGCGCACGAGAATATGGCTACACCTTC. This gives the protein CASSAREYGYTF.

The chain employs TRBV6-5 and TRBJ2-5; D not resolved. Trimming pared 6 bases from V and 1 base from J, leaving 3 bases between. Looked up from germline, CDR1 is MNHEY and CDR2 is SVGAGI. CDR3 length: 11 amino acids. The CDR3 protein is CASRIQETQYF. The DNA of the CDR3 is TGTGCCAGCAGAATCCAAGAGACCCAGTACTTC.

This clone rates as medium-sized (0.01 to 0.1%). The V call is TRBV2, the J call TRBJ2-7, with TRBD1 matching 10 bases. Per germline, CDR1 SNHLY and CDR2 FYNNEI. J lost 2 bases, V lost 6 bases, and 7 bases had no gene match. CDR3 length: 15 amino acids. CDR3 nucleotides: TGTGCCAGCAGGGAATCCGGGACAGGGGCCTACGAGCAGTACTTC. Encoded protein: CASRESGTGAYEQYF.

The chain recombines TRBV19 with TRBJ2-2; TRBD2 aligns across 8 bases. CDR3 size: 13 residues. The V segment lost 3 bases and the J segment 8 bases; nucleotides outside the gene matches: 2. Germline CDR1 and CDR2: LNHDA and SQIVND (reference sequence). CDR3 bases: TGTGCCAGTAGTATCGGGGGGGATGGGGAGCTGTTTTTT. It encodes CASSIGGDGELFF. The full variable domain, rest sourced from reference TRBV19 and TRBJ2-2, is DGGITQSPKYLFRKEGQNVTLSCEQNLNHDAMYWYRQDPGQGLRLIYYSQIVNDFQKGDIAEGYSVSREKKESFPLTVTSAQKNPTAFYLCASSIGGDGELFFGEGSRLTVL.

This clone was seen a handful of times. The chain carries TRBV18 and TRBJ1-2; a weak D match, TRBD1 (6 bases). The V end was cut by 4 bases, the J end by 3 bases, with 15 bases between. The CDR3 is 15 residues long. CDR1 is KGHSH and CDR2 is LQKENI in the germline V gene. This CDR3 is CASSQVDRLDYGYTF. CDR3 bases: TGTGCCAGCTCACAAGTAGACAGGCTTGACTATGGCTACACCTTC.

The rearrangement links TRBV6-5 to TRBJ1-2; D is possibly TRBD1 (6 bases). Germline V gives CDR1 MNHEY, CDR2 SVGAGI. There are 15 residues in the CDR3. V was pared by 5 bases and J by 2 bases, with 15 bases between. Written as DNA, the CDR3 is TGTGCCAGCAGTATAATTAGGGGGGTAAACTATGGCTACACCTTC. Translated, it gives CASSIIRGVNYGYTF.